A single sample gave rise to the 28 T cell receptor beta chains below, sequenced in a study of blood T cell repertoires in COVID-19. Profiling relied on immunoSEQ multiplex PCR, and the TCRdb table lists in-frame clones only, not all of them. The profile shows roughly 50,000 clones, 75% to 95% of them singletons. The sample taken for sequencing was peripheral blood. These receptors originate from a man aged 50 to 59 with active COVID-19.

The V gene is TRBV6-5, the J gene TRBJ2-7; D gene uncertain. The length of the CDR3 is 11 residues. The germline gives CDR1 MNHEY, CDR2 SVGAGI. V was trimmed by 6 bases and J by 7 bases, leaving 10 bases between them. The CDR3 DNA follows: TGTGCCAGCAGCGGCGGTGGAGAGCAGTACTTC. Residues: CASSGGGEQYF.

DNA for the CDR3: TGTGCCAGCAGTACCGGGTCACGGAGGAGCTACACCTTC. Its protein product is CASSTGSRRSYTF. The rearrangement uses TRBV6-5 and TRBJ1-2; no definite D call. CDR1 and CDR2 from the germline V gene are MNHEY and SVGAGI. CDR3 length: 13 residues. V lost 5 bases, J lost 9 bases, and 16 bases lay in between.

V usage is TRBV6-5 and J usage is TRBJ1-3; TRBD1 is a possible D gene (6 bases). CDR3 length: 15 amino acids. Trimming took off 9 bases at V and 0 bases at J, with 15 bases between the two ends. Germline CDR1 and CDR2: MNHEY and SVGAGI. CDR3 sequence reads: CASKKQGLSGNTIYF. In DNA form, the CDR3 reads TGTGCCAGTAAAAAACAGGGCCTCTCTGGAAACACCATATATTTT.

V is TRBV11-2 and J is TRBJ2-2; 10 bases line up with TRBD2. The CDR3 has 16 residues. Germline loops: CDR1 SGHAT, CDR2 FQNNGV. V shed 3 bases and J 1 base; nucleotides not matched to a gene: 2. The CDR3: CASSFEREGNTGELFF. The CDR3 region has the DNA TGTGCCAGCAGCTTCGAGCGGGAGGGGAACACCGGGGAGCTGTTTTTT.

The genes are TRBV18 and TRBJ1-2; tentatively, D is TRBD1 (6 bases). The CDR3 spans 13 residues. CDR1 KGHSH and CDR2 LQKENI come from the germline V gene. Trimming took off 2 bases at V and 4 bases at J, with 8 bases between the two ends. Here the CDR3 reads CASSPTGLYGYTF. The CDR3 DNA is TGTGCCAGCTCACCAACAGGGCTCTATGGCTACACCTTC.

This chain joins TRBV30 and TRBJ2-7; 7 nucleotides agree with TRBD1. The germline CDR1 and CDR2 sequences are GTSNPN and SVGIG (reference sequence). This CDR3 is built from 12 residues. V lost 0 bases, J lost 6 bases, and 2 bases stayed unmatched. The CDR3 DNA sequence: TGTGCCTGGAGTGTCCGGGACAGCGAGCAGTACTTC. The encoded protein is CAWSVRDSEQYF.

The chain couples TRBV7-8 to TRBJ2-6; TRBD1 agrees at 9 bases. The junction had 7 bases not matched to a gene; V was cut back by 1 base and J by 0 bases. The CDR3 consists of 19 residues. CDR1 and CDR2 (germline): SGHVS, FQNEAQ. This CDR3 is CASSLGRQGVPSGANVLTF. For the CDR3, the DNA is TGTGCCAGCAGCTTAGGGAGACAGGGGGTTCCCTCTGGGGCCAACGTCCTGACTTTC.

The V gene is TRBV4-1, the J gene TRBJ2-7; D gene uncertain. The CDR3 is made up of 13 amino acids. Germline-derived CDR1 and CDR2 are MGHRA and YSYEKL. V was pared by 0 bases and J by 7 bases, with 10 bases between. CDR3 residues: CASSQEPTREQYF. In nucleotides, the CDR3 is TGCGCCAGCAGCCAAGAGCCGACCAGGGAGCAGTACTTC.

This chain joins TRBV28 and TRBJ2-1; 10 positions agree with TRBD1. The V and J ends lost 5 bases and 2 bases, in that order; junction bases with no gene match: 3. CDR3 length: 15 residues. Germline V CDR1 and CDR2: MDHEN, SYDVKM. Written as DNA, the CDR3 is TGTGCCAGCAGTCCGACAGGGGGCGCCTACAATGAGCAGTTCTTC. This gives the protein CASSPTGGAYNEQFF.

CDR3 sequence: CATSGPEGRGSDTQYF. DNA for the CDR3: TGTGCCACCAGCGGTCCCGAGGGCAGGGGATCAGATACGCAGTATTTT. The chain is built from TRBV15 and TRBJ2-3; TRBD1 is a possible D gene (6 bases). The CDR3 is made up of 16 amino acids. CDR1 and CDR2 from the germline V gene are LNHNV and YYDKDF (reference sequence). Trimming shortened V by 5 bases and J by 4 bases, and 19 bases separated the two germline ends.

This clone has just a few counts. This sequence joins TRBV20-1 and TRBJ2-4; no clear D gene. The V gene's germline CDR1 is DFQATT and CDR2 SNEGSKA (reference sequence). V was trimmed by 3 bases and J by 5 bases, leaving 8 bases between them. The CDR3 covers 12 residues. CDR3 residues: CSASGSENIQYF. CDR3 DNA sequence: TGCAGTGCTAGTGGCAGTGAAAACATTCAGTACTTC.

The chain couples TRBV3-1 (or the pseudogene TRBV3-2) to TRBJ2-7; TRBD1 is a possible D gene (6 bases). V lost 4 bases and J lost 4, with 11 bases in between. Germline values: CDR1 LGHDT, CDR2 YNNKEL (reference sequence). The CDR3 loop spans 13 amino acids. The CDR3 reads CASSRDGQYEQYF. The DNA for the CDR3 is TGTGCCAGCAGCCGCGACGGACAGTACGAGCAGTACTTC.

The chain joins TRBV5-1 to TRBJ1-4; D is ambiguous. Looked up from germline, CDR1 is SGHRS and CDR2 is YFSETQ. V was cut by 6 bases and J by 6 bases, with 21 bases left in between. The CDR3 contains 16 residues. CDR3 region: CASTPPASLEDEKLFF. CDR3 in DNA: TGCGCCAGCACCCCCCCCGCAAGTCTAGAGGATGAAAAACTGTTTTTT.

This rearrangement joins TRBV11-2 to TRBJ2-2; 11 bases align to TRBD2. Germline assignment: CDR1 SGHAT and CDR2 FQNNGV. Trimming took 4 bases from V and 7 from J; bases not matched to a gene: 8. This CDR3 has 16 amino acids. The CDR3 DNA reads as TGTGCCAGCAGCTACTTGACTAGCGGGACGGGCGGGGAGCTGTTTTTT. This translates into CASSYLTSGTGGELFF.

This clone appeared a single time. The chain recombines TRBV28 with TRBJ2-3, with 9 bases matching TRBD1. Germline lookup yields CDR1 MDHEN and CDR2 SYDVKM. This CDR3 region has 17 residues. The J segment lost 3 bases and the V segment lost 3 bases, leaving 10 bases of the junction unmatched. For the CDR3, the DNA is TGTGCCAGCAGTTTTTCCCCGGACAGGGGTTGGACAGATACGCAGTATTTT. Its protein is CASSFSPDRGWTDTQYF.

This rearrangement joins TRBV28 to TRBJ2-7, with TRBD1 matching 10 bases. CDR3 length: 15 amino acids. V shed 6 bases and J 4 bases; nucleotides not matched to a gene: 9. Germline V gives CDR1 MDHEN, CDR2 SYDVKM. The chain's CDR3 is CASRRDRGFSYEQYF. CDR3 bases: TGTGCCAGCAGACGGGACAGGGGTTTTTCTTACGAGCAGTACTTC. The full variable domain, rest sourced from reference TRBV28 and TRBJ2-7, is DVKVTQSSRYLVKRTGEKVFLECVQDMDHENMFWYRQDPGLGLRLIYFSYDVKMKEKGDIPEGYSVSREKKERFSLILESASTNQTSMYLCASRRDRGFSYEQYFGPGTRLTVT.

V gene TRBV6-6 combines with J gene TRBJ2-3, with D hard to call. Germline V gives CDR1 MNHNY, CDR2 SVGAGI (reference sequence). The V gene lost 6 bases and the J gene lost 3 bases, with 10 bases spanning the gap. The CDR3 is 13 residues long. CDR3 DNA: TGTGCCAGCAGGACTGGTGGGACAGATACGCAGTATTTT. Translation: CASRTGGTDTQYF.

Written as DNA, the CDR3 is TGTGCCAGCAGCGTAGGGACAGGGGATTATAGCAATCAGCCCCAGCATTTT. Translated, it gives CASSVGTGDYSNQPQHF. The V and J genes are TRBV9 and TRBJ1-5; 9 nucleotides match TRBD1. V trimming: 0 bases; J trimming: 0 bases; junction bases outside the gene matches: 4. The CDR3 sequence is 17 residues long. CDR1 is SGDLS and CDR2 is YYNGEE in the germline V gene.

The J gene is TRBJ2-3, the V gene TRBV30; 15 bases map to TRBD2. This CDR3 has 22 amino acids. Germline CDR1 reads GTSNPN; CDR2 reads SVGIG (reference sequence). The V gene end was trimmed by 0 bases and the J gene end by 4 bases; junction bases not matched to a gene: 20. Here the CDR3 reads CAWSVDYSLGLAGGYIADTQYF. The DNA for the CDR3 is TGTGCCTGGAGTGTGGATTACTCCTTGGGACTAGCGGGGGGTTATATCGCAGATACGCAGTATTTT.

This clone occurred once. The chain joins TRBV13 to TRBJ1-1; D is undetermined. Germline-derived CDR1 and CDR2 are PRHDT and FYEKMQ (reference sequence). Trimming pared 8 bases from V and 6 bases from J, leaving 16 bases between. The CDR3 runs to 13 residues. The CDR3 protein is CASALDVGAEAFF. The CDR3 coding sequence is TGTGCCAGCGCCCTCGATGTGGGCGCTGAAGCTTTCTTT.

The V gene is TRBV7-2, the J gene TRBJ2-7; 10 nucleotides match TRBD2. The length of the CDR3 is 14 residues. V shed 4 bases and J 4 bases; nucleotides not matched to a gene: 4. Germline assignment: CDR1 SGHTA and CDR2 FQGNSA. In nucleotides, the CDR3 is TGTGCCAGCAGCTCAGCGGGGGGGCCTTACGAGCAGTACTTC. This encodes CASSSAGGPYEQYF.

J is TRBJ2-1 and V is TRBV6-5, with 8 bases fitting TRBD2. The CDR3 spans 16 residues. Germline lookup yields CDR1 MNHEY and CDR2 SVGAGI. Unmatched junction bases numbered 13, after V lost 2 bases and J lost 10 bases. Here the CDR3 DNA reads TGTGCCAGCAGTTACGGCGGGTCGGGAGGGCCTGGGGAGCAGTTCTTC. Translation: CASSYGGSGGPGEQFF.

V gene TRBV30 combines with J gene TRBJ2-6; no firm D call. Trimming removed 1 base from V and 1 base from J, with 11 bases in between. The germline V gene encodes CDR1 GTSNPN and CDR2 SVGIG (reference sequence). The CDR3 has 16 amino acids. The CDR3 DNA reads TGTGCCTGGAGTGGCCTTGAGATTTCTGGGGCCAACGTCCTGACTTTC. This gives the protein CAWSGLEISGANVLTF. Full variable domain (missing parts from reference TRBV30 and TRBJ2-6): SQTIHQWPATLVQPVGSPLSLECTVEGTSNPNLYWYRQAAGRGLQLLFYSVGIGQISSEVPQNLSASRPQDRQFILSSKKLLLSDSGFYLCAWSGLEISGANVLTFGAGSRLTVL.

The chain carries TRBV7-9 and TRBJ1-1; D is unresolved. The CDR3 contains 15 residues. CDR1 is SEHNR and CDR2 is FQNEAQ in the germline V gene (reference sequence). Trimming pared 2 bases from V and 0 bases from J, leaving 10 bases between. For the CDR3, the DNA is TGTGCCAGCAGCTTAAAAAGGACTCTGAACACTGAAGCTTTCTTT. Amino acids: CASSLKRTLNTEAFF.

This rearrangement joins TRBV7-8 to TRBJ2-3; 8 bases align to TRBD1. The germline V gene encodes CDR1 SGHVS and CDR2 FQNEAQ. The J segment lost 1 base and the V segment lost 2 bases, leaving 5 bases of the junction unmatched. The CDR3 runs to 16 residues. The CDR3 sequence: CASSLRTGSRTDTQYF. CDR3 in DNA: TGTGCCAGCAGCTTAAGGACAGGGTCTCGCACAGATACGCAGTATTTT.

The V gene is TRBV3-1 (or the pseudogene TRBV3-2), the J gene TRBJ2-3, with 11 bases identical to TRBD2. V shed 1 base and J 2 bases; nucleotides not matched to a gene: 5. Germline lookup yields CDR1 LGHDT and CDR2 YNNKEL (reference sequence). The CDR3 is made up of 17 amino acids. The CDR3 nucleotides read TGTGCCAGCAGCCAAGTGGAGACTAGCGGGGTCACAGATACGCAGTATTTT. It is translated as CASSQVETSGVTDTQYF.

The V call is TRBV11-2, the J call TRBJ1-3; possible D gene TRBD1, 5 bases. V was trimmed by 7 bases and J by 2 bases, leaving 15 bases between them. The CDR3 runs to 15 residues. Germline V gene sequence: CDR1 SGHAT, CDR2 FQNNGV. The CDR3 here is CASTKQGTPGNTIYF. CDR3 DNA: TGTGCCAGCACTAAGCAGGGCACTCCTGGAAACACCATATATTTT. Together with reference TRBV11-2 and TRBJ1-3, the CDR3 gives the full variable domain: EAGVAQSPRYKIIEKRQSVAFWCNPISGHATLYWYQQILGQGPKLLIQFQNNGVVDDSQLPKDRFSAERLKGVDSTLKIQPAKLEDSAVYLCASTKQGTPGNTIYFGEGSWLTVV.

This clone was detected only once. The genes are TRBV28 and TRBJ2-5; 9 nucleotides match TRBD1. Germline CDR1 reads MDHEN; CDR2 reads SYDVKM. J gave up 5 bases and V 6 bases, and 7 bases lay outside the gene matches. There are 14 residues in the CDR3. CDR3 nucleotides: TGTGCCAGCAGCCGTGGACAGGGGTTGGAGACCCAGTACTTC. Translating it yields CASSRGQGLETQYF. The variable domain in full, with the rest retrieved from reference TRBV28 and TRBJ2-5, is DVKVTQSSRYLVKRTGEKVFLECVQDMDHENMFWYRQDPGLGLRLIYFSYDVKMKEKGDIPEGYSVSREKKERFSLILESASTNQTSMYLCASSRGQGLETQYFGPGTRLLVL.